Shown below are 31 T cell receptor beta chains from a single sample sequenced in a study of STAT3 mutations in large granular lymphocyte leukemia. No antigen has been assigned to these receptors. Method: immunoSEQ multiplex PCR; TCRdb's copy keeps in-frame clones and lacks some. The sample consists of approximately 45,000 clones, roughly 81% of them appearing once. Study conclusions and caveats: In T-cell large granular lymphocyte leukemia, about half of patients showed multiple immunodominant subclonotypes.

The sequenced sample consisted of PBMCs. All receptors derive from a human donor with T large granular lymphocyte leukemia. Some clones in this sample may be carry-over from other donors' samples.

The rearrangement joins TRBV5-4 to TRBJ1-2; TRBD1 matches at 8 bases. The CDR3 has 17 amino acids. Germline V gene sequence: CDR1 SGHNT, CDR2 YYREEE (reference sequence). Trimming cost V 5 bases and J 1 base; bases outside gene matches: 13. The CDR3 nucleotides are TGTGCCAGCAGGGGGACACTACAGGGGGGATTTAACTATGGCTACACCTTC. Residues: CASRGTLQGGFNYGYTF. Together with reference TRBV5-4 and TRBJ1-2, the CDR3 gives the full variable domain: ETGVTQSPTHLIKTRGQQVTLRCSSQSGHNTVSWYQQALGQGPQFIFQYYREEENGRGNFPPRFSGLQFPNYSSELNVNALELDDSALYLCASRGTLQGGFNYGYTFGSGTRLTVV.

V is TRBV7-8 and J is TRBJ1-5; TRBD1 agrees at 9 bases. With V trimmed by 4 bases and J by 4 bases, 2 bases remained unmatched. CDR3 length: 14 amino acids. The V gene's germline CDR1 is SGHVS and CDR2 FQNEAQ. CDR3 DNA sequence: TGTGCCAGCAGCTCCGGGACAGGGAATCAGCCCCAGCATTTT. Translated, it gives CASSSGTGNQPQHF.

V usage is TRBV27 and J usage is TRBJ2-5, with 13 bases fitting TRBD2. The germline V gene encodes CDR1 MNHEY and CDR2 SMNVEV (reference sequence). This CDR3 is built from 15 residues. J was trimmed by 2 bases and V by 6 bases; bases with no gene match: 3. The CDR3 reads CASSPLAGGQETQYF. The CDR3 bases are TGTGCCAGCAGCCCACTAGCGGGGGGGCAAGAGACCCAGTACTTC.

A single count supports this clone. The CDR3 spells CASSLENTATGELFF. CDR3 sequence (DNA): TGTGCCAGCAGCTTAGAAAACACGGCAACCGGGGAGCTGTTTTTT. The V and J genes are TRBV11-2 and TRBJ2-2; D is uncertain. Germline V CDR1 and CDR2: SGHAT, FQNNGV. V lost 0 bases to trimming and J lost 5 bases, with 10 bases between them. This CDR3 contains 15 residues.

This CDR3 is CASRINDNEQFF. The DNA of the CDR3 is TGCGCCAGCAGGATTAACGACAATGAGCAGTTCTTC. The chain combines TRBV5-1 with TRBJ2-1; D is undetermined. CDR1 and CDR2 (germline): SGHRS, YFSETQ. This CDR3 region has 12 residues. The V and J ends lost 5 bases and 5 bases respectively, with 8 bases between them.

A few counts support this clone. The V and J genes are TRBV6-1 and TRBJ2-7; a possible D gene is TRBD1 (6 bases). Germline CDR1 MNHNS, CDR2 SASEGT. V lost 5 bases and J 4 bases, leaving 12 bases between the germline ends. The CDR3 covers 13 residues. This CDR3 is CASSRQEGYEQYV. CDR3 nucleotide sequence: TGTGCCAGCAGTAGACAGGAAGGGTACGAGCAGTACGTC.

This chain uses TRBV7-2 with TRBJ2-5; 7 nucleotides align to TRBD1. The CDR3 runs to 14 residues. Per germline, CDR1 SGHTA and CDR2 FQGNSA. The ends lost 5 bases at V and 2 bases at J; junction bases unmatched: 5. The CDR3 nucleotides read TGTGCCAGCAGCCCAAGACAGGGTCAAGAGACCCAGTACTTC. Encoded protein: CASSPRQGQETQYF.

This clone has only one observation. CDR3: CASSPDRALSGANVLTF. CDR3 nucleotides: TGTGCCAGCAGTCCGGACAGGGCCCTCTCTGGGGCCAACGTCCTGACTTTC. V is TRBV27 and J is TRBJ2-6; 8 bases are shared with TRBD1. This CDR3 has 17 amino acids. V trimming: 5 bases; J trimming: 0 bases; junction bases outside the gene matches: 6. Looked up from germline, CDR1 is MNHEY and CDR2 is SMNVEV (reference sequence). The whole variable domain, filled in from reference TRBV27 and TRBJ2-6, reads EAQVTQNPRYLITVTGKKLTVTCSQNMNHEYMSWYRQDPGLGLRQIYYSMNVEVTDKGDVPEGYKVSRKEKRNFPLILESPSPNQTSLYFCASSPDRALSGANVLTFGAGSRLTVL.

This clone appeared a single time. In nucleotides, the CDR3 is TGTGCCAGCAGCTTAAGGGGACAGAACACCGGGGAGCTGTTTTTT. The encoded protein is CASSLRGQNTGELFF. The rearrangement uses TRBV7-2 and TRBJ2-2; possibly TRBD1 for D (6 bases). The CDR3 covers 15 residues. Trimming removed 2 bases from V and 1 base from J, with 8 bases in between. Germline V gene sequence: CDR1 SGHTA, CDR2 FQGNSA.

CDR3 bases: TGTGCCAGCAGCTTGGCGAAAACTAGCGGGGGGACCACAGATACGCAGTATTTT. This encodes CASSLAKTSGGTTDTQYF. The J gene is TRBJ2-3, the V gene TRBV5-8, with 12 bases matching TRBD2. Per the germline V gene, CDR1 is SGHTS and CDR2 is YDEGEE. Unmatched junction bases numbered 7, after V lost 0 bases and J lost 2 bases. The CDR3 consists of 18 residues. Full variable domain (rest looked up from reference TRBV5-8 and TRBJ2-3): EAGVTQSPTHLIKTRGQQATLRCSPISGHTSVYWYQQALGLGLQFLLWYDEGEERNRGNFPPRFSGRQFPNYSSELNVNALELEDSALYLCASSLAKTSGGTTDTQYFGPGTRLTVL.

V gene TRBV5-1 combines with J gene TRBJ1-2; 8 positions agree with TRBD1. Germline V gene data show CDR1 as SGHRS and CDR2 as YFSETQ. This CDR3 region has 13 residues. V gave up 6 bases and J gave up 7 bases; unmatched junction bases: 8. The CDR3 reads CASKKDRALGYTF. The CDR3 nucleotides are TGCGCCAGCAAAAAGGACAGGGCCCTTGGCTACACCTTC. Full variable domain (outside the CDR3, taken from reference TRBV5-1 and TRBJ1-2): KAGVTQTPRYLIKTRGQQVTLSCSPISGHRSVSWYQQTPGQGLQFLFEYFSETQRNKGNFPGRFSGRQFSNSRSEMNVSTLELGDSALYLCASKKDRALGYTFGSGTRLTVV.

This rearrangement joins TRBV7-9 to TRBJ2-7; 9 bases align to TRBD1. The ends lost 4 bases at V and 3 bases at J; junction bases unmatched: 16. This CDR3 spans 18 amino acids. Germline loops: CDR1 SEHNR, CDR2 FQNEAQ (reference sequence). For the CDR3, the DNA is TGTGCCAGCAGCTCATCAGAGCTGACAGGGGGGCGATACTACGAGCAGTACGTC. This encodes CASSSSELTGGRYYEQYV.

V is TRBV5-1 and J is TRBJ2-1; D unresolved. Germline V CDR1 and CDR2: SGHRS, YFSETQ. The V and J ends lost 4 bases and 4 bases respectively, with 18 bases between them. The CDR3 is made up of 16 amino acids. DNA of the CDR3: TGCGCCAGCAGCCAGAGACATTCCCCTTTTTACAATGAGCAGTTCTTC. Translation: CASSQRHSPFYNEQFF.

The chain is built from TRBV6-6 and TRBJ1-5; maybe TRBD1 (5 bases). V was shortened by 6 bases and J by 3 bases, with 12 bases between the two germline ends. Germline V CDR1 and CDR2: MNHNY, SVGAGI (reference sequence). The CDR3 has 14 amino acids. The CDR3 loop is CASRPQGSNQPQHF. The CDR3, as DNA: TGTGCCAGCAGGCCTCAGGGATCCAATCAGCCCCAGCATTTT.

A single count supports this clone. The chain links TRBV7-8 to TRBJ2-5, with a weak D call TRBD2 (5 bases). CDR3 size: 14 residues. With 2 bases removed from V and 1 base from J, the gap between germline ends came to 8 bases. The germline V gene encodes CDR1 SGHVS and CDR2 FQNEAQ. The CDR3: CASSLQAVQETQYF. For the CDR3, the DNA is TGTGCCAGCAGCTTACAAGCGGTCCAAGAGACCCAGTACTTC. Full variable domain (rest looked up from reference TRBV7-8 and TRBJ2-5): GAGVSQSPRYKVAKRGQDVALRCDPISGHVSLFWYQQALGQGPEFLTYFQNEAQLDKSGLPSDRFFAERPEGSVSTLKIQRTQQEDSAVYLCASSLQAVQETQYFGPGTRLLVL.

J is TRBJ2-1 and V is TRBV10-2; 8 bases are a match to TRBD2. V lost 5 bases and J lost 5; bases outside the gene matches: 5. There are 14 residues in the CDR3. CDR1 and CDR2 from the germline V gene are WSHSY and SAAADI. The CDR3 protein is CASSMTSVDNEQFF. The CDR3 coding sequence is TGCGCCAGCAGTATGACTAGCGTCGACAATGAGCAGTTCTTC.

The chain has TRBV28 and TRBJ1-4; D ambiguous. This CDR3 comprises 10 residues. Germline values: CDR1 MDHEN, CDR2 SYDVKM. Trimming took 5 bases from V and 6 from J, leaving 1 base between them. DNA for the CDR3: TGTGCCAGCAGTGATGAAAAACTGTTTTTT. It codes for CASSDEKLFF.

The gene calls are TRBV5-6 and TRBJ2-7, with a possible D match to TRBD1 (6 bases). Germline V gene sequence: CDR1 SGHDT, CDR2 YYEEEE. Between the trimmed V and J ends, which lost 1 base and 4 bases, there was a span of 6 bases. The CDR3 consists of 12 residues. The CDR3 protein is CASSLTGYEQYV. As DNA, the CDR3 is TGTGCCAGCAGCTTGACAGGGTACGAGCAGTACGTC.

CDR3 sequence: CASHRSGANVLTF. For the CDR3, the DNA is TGTGCCAGCCACCGATCTGGGGCCAACGTCCTGACTTTC. The chain recombines TRBV14 with TRBJ2-6; D gene ambiguous. CDR3 length: 13 amino acids. Per the germline V gene, CDR1 is SGHDN and CDR2 is FVKESK. Trimming pared 8 bases from V and 1 base from J, leaving 6 bases between.

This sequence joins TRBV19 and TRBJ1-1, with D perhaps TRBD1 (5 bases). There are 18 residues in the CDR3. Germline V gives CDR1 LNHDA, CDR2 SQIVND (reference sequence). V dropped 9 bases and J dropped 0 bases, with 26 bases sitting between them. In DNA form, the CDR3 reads TGTGCCAGCCAACCAGTTCCCGTTGTTGGGGGAATGAACACTGAAGCTTTCTTT. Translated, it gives CASQPVPVVGGMNTEAFF.

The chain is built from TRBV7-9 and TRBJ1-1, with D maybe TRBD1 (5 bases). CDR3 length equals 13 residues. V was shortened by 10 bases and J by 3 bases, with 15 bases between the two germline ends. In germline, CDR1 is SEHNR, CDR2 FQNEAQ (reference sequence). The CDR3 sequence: CATGRGTDTEAFF. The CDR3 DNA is TGTGCCACCGGGAGGGGTACCGACACTGAAGCTTTCTTT.

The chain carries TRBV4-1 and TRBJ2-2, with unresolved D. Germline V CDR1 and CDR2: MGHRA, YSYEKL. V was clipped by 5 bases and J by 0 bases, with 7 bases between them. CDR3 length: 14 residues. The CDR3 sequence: CASSDGPNTGELFF. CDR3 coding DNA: TGCGCCAGCAGCGACGGCCCGAACACCGGGGAGCTGTTTTTT.

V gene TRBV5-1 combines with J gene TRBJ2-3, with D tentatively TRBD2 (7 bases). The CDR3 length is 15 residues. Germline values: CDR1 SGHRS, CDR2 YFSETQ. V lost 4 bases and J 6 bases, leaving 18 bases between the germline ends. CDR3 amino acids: CASSVIGGARDTQYF. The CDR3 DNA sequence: TGCGCCAGCAGCGTCATTGGGGGGGCAAGGGATACGCAGTATTTT.

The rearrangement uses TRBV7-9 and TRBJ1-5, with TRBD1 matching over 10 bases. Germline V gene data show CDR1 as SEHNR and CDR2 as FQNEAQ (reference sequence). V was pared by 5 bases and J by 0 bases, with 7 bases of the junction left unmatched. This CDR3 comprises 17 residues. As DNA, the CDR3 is TGTGCCAGCAGCCTAGGGACAGGGGTAAATAGCAATCAGCCCCAGCATTTT. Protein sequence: CASSLGTGVNSNQPQHF.

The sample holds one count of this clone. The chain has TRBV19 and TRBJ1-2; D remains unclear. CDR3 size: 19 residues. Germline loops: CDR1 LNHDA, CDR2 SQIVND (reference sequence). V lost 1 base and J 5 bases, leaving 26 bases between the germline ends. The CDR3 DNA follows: TGTGCCAGTAGTATAGCCTTCGGTGGGAACAGCGCTAATATATATGGCTACACCTTC. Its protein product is CASSIAFGGNSANIYGYTF.

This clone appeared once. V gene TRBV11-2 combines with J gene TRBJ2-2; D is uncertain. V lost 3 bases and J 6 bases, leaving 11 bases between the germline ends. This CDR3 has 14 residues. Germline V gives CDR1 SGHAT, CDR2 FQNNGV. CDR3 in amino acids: CASSFRGWSGELFF. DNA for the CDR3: TGTGCCAGCAGCTTTAGAGGATGGTCCGGGGAGCTGTTTTTT.

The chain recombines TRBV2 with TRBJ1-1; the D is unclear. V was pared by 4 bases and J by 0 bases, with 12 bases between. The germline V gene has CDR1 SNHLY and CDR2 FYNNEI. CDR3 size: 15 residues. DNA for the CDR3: TGTGCCAGCAGTGTAGGGAGGGCCATGAACACTGAAGCTTTCTTT. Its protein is CASSVGRAMNTEAFF.

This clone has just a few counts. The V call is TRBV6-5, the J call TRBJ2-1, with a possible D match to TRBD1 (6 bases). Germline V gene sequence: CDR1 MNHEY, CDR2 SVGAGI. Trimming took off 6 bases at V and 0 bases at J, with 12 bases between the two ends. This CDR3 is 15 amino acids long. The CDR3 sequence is CASRATGSSYNEQFF. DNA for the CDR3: TGTGCCAGCAGGGCTACAGGGAGCTCCTACAATGAGCAGTTCTTC.

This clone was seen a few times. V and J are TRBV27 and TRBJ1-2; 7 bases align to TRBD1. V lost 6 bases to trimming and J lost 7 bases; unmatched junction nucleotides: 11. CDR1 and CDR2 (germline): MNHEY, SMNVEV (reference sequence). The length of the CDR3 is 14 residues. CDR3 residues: CASRQQGMEAGYTF. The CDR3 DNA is TGTGCCAGCAGACAACAGGGGATGGAGGCTGGCTACACCTTC.

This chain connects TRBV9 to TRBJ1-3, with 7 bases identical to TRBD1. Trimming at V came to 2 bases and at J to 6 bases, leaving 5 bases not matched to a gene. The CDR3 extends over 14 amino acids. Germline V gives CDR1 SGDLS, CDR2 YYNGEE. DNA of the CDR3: TGTGCCAGCAGCGTCAGAACAGGGGCAAACACCATATATTTT. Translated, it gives CASSVRTGANTIYF.

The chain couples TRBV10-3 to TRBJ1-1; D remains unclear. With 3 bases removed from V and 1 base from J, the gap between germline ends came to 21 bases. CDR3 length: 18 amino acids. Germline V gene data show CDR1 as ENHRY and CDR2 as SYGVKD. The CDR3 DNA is TGTGCCATCAGTGAACTTCAACGAGGCTGTCGACCGAACACTGAAGCTTTCTTT. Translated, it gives CAISELQRGCRPNTEAFF.